A single count supports the clone carrying this T cell receptor (beta chain). The table came from immunoSEQ multiplex PCR; TCRdb's copy has only in-frame clones and leaves some out. The data contain around 140,000 clones, around nine tenths of them singletons. The record originates from a study of T cell responses to AZD1222 COVID-19 vaccine. Germline V gene lookup returns CDR1 ENHRY and CDR2 SYGVKD. Trimming took 5 bases from V and 7 from J, leaving 11 bases between them. There are 13 residues in the CDR3. The sequence was collected from an adult who received the AZD1222 COVID-19 vaccine. Sequences were derived from peripheral blood, sampled 28 days after the second AZD1222 dose. V usage is TRBV10-3 and J usage is TRBJ1-4; possible D gene TRBD1, 5 bases. The CDR3 DNA is TGTGCCATCAGTCCTCAGGGTAGTGAAAAACTGTTTTTT. This gives the protein CAISPQGSEKLFF.